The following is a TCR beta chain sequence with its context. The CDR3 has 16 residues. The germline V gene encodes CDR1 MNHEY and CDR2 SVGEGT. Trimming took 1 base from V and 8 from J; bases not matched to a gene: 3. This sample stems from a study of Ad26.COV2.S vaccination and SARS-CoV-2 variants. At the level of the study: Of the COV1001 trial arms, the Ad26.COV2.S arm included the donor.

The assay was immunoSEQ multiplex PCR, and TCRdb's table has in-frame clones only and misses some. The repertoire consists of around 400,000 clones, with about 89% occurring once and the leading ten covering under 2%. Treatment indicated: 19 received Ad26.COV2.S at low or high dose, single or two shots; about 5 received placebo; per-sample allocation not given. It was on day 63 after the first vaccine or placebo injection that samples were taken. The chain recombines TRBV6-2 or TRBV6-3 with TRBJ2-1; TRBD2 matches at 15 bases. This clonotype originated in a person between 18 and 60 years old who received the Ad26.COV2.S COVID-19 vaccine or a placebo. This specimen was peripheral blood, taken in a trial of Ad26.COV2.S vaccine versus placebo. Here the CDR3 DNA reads TGTGCCAGCAGTTACTATGGACTAGCGGGAGGGGATGAGCAGTTCTTC. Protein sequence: CASSYYGLAGGDEQFF.